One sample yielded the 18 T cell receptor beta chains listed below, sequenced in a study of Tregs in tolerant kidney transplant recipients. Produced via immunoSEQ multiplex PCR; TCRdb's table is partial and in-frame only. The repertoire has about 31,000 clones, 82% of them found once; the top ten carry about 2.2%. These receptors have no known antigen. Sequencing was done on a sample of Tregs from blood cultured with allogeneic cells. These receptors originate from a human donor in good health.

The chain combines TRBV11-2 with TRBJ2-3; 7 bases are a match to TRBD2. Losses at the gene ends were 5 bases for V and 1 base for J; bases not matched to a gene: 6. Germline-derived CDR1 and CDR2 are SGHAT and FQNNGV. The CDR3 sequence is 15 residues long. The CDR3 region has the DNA TGTGCCAGCAGCCCACGGGACTATCGCACAGATACGCAGTATTTT. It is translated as CASSPRDYRTDTQYF.

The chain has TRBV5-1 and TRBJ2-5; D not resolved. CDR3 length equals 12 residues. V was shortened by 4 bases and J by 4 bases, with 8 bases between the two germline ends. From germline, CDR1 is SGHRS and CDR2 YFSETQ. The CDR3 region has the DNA TGCGCCAGCAGCGCGCTAGGAGAGACCCAGTACTTC. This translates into CASSALGETQYF. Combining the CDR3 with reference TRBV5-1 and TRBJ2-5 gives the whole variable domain KAGVTQTPRYLIKTRGQQVTLSCSPISGHRSVSWYQQTPGQGLQFLFEYFSETQRNKGNFPGRFSGRQFSNSRSEMNVSTLELGDSALYLCASSALGETQYFGPGTRLLVL.

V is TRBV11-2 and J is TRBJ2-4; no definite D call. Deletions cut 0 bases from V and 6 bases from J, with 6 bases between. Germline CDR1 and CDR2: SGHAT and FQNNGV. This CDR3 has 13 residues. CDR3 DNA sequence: TGTGCCAGCAGCTTAGAAATACTAAACATTCAGTACTTC. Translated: CASSLEILNIQYF.

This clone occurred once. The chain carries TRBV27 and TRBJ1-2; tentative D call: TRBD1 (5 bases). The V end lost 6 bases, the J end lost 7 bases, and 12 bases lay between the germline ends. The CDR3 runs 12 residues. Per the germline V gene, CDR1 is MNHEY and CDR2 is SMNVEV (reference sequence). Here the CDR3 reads CASSDFRVGYTF. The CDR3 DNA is TGTGCCAGCAGCGACTTCAGGGTTGGCTACACCTTC.

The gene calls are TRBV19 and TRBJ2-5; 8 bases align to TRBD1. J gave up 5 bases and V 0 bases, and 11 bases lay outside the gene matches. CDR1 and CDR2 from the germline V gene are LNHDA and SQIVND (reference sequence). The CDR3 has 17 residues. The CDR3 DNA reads TGTGCCAGTAGTATAGATGGCAGGACAGGGAGCTCGGAGACCCAGTACTTC. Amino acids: CASSIDGRTGSSETQYF.

Here the CDR3 reads CASSLGDRGFYEQYF. The DNA of the CDR3 is TGTGCCAGCAGCTTGGGGGACAGGGGTTTCTACGAGCAGTACTTC. The V and J genes are TRBV5-5 and TRBJ2-7; 10 bases map to TRBD1. The CDR3 runs to 15 residues. V lost 0 bases, J lost 3 bases, and 3 bases stayed unmatched. Germline CDR1 reads SGHKS; CDR2 reads YYEKEE (reference sequence).

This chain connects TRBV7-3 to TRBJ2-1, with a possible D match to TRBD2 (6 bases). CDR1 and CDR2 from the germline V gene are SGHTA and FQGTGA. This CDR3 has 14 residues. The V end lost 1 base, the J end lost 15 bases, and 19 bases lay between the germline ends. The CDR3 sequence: CASSLKPITGVLFF. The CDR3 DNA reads TGTGCCAGCAGCTTAAAACCCATTACGGGAGTGTTGTTCTTC.

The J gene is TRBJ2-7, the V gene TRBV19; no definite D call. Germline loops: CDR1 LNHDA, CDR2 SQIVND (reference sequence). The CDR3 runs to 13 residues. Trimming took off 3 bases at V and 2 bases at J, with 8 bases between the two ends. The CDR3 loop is CASSIAAPYEQYF. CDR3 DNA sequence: TGTGCCAGTAGTATCGCCGCTCCCTACGAGCAGTACTTC.

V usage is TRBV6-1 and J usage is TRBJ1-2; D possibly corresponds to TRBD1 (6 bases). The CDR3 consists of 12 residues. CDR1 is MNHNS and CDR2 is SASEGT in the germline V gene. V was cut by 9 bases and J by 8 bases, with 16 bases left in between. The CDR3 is CASRIQGGGYTF. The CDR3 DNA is TGTGCCAGTAGAATACAGGGTGGAGGCTACACCTTC.

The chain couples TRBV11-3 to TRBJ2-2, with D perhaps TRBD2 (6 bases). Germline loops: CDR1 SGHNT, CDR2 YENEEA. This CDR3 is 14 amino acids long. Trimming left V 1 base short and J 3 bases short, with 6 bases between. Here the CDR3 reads CASSLGGDTGELFF. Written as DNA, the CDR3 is TGTGCCAGCAGCTTAGGGGGGGACACCGGGGAGCTGTTTTTT. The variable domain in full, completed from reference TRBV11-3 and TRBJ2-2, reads EAGVVQSPRYKIIEKKQPVAFWCNPISGHNTLYWYLQNLGQGPELLIRYENEEAVDDSQLPKDRFSAERLKGVDSTLKIQPAELGDSAVYLCASSLGGDTGELFFGEGSRLTVL.

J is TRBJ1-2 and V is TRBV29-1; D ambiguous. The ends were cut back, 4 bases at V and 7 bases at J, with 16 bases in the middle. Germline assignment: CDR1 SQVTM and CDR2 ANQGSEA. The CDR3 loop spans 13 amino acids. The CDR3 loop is CSVVAPIRGGYTF. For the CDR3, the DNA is TGCAGCGTTGTGGCTCCTATACGTGGTGGCTACACCTTC.

CDR3: CASSSGTIRTDYGYTF. The CDR3 bases are TGTGCCAGCAGCTCCGGGACAATTCGAACTGACTATGGCTACACCTTC. This sequence joins TRBV7-2 and TRBJ1-2, with D tentatively TRBD1 (6 bases). The germline gives CDR1 SGHTA, CDR2 FQGNSA. The V end lost 4 bases, the J end lost 3 bases, and 18 bases lay between the germline ends. The CDR3 has 16 amino acids.

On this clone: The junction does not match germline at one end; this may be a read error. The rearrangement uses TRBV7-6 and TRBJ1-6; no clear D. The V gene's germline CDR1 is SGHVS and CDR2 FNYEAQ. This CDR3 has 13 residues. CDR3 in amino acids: CASNLGNNSPLHF. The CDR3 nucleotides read TGTGCCAGCAACTTAGGGAATAATTCACCCCTCCACTTT. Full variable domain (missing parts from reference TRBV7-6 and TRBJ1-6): GAGVSQSPRYKVTKRGQDVALRCDPISGHVSLYWYRQALGQGPEFLTYFNYEAQQDKSGLPNDRFSAERPEGSISTLTIQRTEQRDSAMYRCASNLGNNSPLHFGNGTRLTVT.

The CDR3 DNA reads TGTGCCAGCAGCTTTTCGACTAGCCCGCAGTACTTC. This encodes CASSFSTSPQYF. V gene TRBV7-9 combines with J gene TRBJ2-7; TRBD2 matches 7 bases. Germline-derived CDR1 and CDR2 are SEHNR and FQNEAQ (reference sequence). The CDR3 totals 12 residues. The ends lost 3 bases at V and 9 bases at J; junction bases unmatched: 5.

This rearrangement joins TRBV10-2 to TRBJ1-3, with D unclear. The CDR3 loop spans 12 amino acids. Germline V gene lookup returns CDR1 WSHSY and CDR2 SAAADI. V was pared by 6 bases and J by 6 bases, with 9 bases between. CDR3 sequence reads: CASSPEENTIYF. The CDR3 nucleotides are TGCGCCAGCAGCCCGGAGGAAAACACCATATATTTT.

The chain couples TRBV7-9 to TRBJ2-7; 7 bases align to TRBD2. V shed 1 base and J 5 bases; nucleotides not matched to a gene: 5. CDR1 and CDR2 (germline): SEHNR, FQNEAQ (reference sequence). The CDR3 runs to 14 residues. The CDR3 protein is CASSLGRGRDEQYF. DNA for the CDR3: TGTGCCAGCAGCTTAGGTCGGGGGAGGGACGAGCAGTACTTC.

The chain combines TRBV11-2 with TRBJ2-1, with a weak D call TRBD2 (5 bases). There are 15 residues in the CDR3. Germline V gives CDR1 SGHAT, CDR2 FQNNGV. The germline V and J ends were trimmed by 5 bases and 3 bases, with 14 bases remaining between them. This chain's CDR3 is CASSRLAGLYNEQFF. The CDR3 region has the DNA TGTGCCAGCAGCCGTCTGGCGGGTCTCTACAATGAGCAGTTCTTC.

This chain's CDR3 is CASSQLTGDGETQYF. DNA for the CDR3: TGCGCCAGCAGCCAATTAACAGGGGATGGAGAGACCCAGTACTTC. The V gene is TRBV4-3, the J gene TRBJ2-5; TRBD1 matches 7 bases. CDR1 is LGHNA and CDR2 is YSLEER in the germline V gene. The CDR3 is made up of 15 amino acids. The V and J ends lost 2 bases and 4 bases, in that order; junction bases with no gene match: 7.